This T cell receptor (beta chain) was profiled in a study of OX40 agonist ivuxolimab in advanced cancers. TCRdb's table, derived via immunoSEQ multiplex PCR, lists solely in-frame clones and lacks some. The sample lists approximately 70,000 clones, approximately 94% occurring once. CDR1 is SGHVS and CDR2 is FNYEAQ in the germline V gene. After removal of 5 bases from V and 9 bases from J, the junction contained 11 bases not matched to a gene. CDR3 length: 14 amino acids. The source material was CD4+ or CD8+ T cells sorted from blood, sampled in a trial of the OX40 agonist ivuxolimab. J is TRBJ2-7 and V is TRBV7-6, with 9 positions matching TRBD1. This receptor was taken from an adult with an advanced solid tumor such as melanoma, head and neck, liver or kidney cancer. The CDR3 nucleotides read TGTGCCAGCAGCCGAGGACAGGGGCGTATGCGGCAGTACTTC. It translates to CASSRGQGRMRQYF.